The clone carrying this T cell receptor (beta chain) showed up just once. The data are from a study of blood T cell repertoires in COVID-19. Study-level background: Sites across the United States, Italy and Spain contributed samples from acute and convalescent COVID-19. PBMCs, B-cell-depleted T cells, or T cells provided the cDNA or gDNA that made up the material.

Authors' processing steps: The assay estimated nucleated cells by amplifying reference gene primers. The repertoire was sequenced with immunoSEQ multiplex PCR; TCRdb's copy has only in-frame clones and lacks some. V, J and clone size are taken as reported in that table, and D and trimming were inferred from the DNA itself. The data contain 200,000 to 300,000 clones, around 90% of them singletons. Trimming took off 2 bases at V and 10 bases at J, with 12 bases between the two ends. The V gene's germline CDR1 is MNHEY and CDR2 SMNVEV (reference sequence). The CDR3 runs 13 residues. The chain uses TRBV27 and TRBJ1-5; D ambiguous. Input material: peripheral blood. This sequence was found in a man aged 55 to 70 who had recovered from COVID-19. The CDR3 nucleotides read TGTGCCAGCAGTTTAAGTGAAGACTCCCCCCAGCATTTT. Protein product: CASSLSEDSPQHF.